The clone carrying this T cell receptor beta chain was observed a handful of times. Trimming left V 0 bases short and J 4 bases short, with 9 bases between. The CDR3 has 14 residues. Germline V CDR1 and CDR2: SGHAT, FQNNGV. How the authors handled the data: Amplified reference gene primers provided the basis for estimating nucleated cell counts. Method: immunoSEQ multiplex PCR; TCRdb's copy keeps in-frame clones and lacks some. D and trimming were read from the DNA, whereas the V and J calls and clone size are those reported in that table. The sample gives tens of thousands of clones, more than 65% of which show up once; around 32% is in the top ten. This sample is part of a study of blood T cell repertoires in COVID-19. Across the whole study: Material from acute and convalescent COVID-19 was sourced from the United States, Italy and Spain. PBMCs, B-cell-depleted T cells, or T cells provided the cDNA or gDNA that made up the material.

This TCR was recovered from an elderly man with active or convalescent COVID-19. V usage is TRBV11-2 and J usage is TRBJ1-2, with D possibly TRBD1 on 5 matching bases. The sequencing sample was made of peripheral blood. The CDR3 sequence: CASSLDQGIYGYTF. The CDR3 coding sequence is TGTGCCAGCAGCTTAGATCAGGGAATCTATGGCTACACCTTC.